These T cell receptor beta chains were read from a single sample in a study of blood T cell repertoires in COVID-19. The protocol was immunoSEQ multiplex PCR, while the TCRdb copy is restricted to in-frame clones and leaves out a portion. The table includes fewer than 150,000 clones, around 87% detected once. Specimen: peripheral blood. Receptors originate from a woman aged 55-69 years with acute or convalescent COVID-19. The CDR3 runs from the conserved cysteine through the conserved F or W. D genes are given only for firm matches. Some rows mark clone size as missing; the rest say once, few, many or name a class of expanded clone.

d_gene: .; abundance: .; j_gene: TRBJ2-1; v_gene: TRBV30; CDR3nt: TGTGCCTGGAGTTCATTAGGGGTTGAGCAGTTCTTC; CDR3aa: CAWSSLGVEQFF
d_gene: .; abundance: .; j_gene: TRBJ2-5; v_gene: TRBV6-5; CDR3nt: TGTGCCAGCGCCATGGGCGGGGCCGAGACCCAGTACTTC; CDR3aa: CASAMGGAETQYF
d_gene: .; abundance: .; j_gene: TRBJ1-3; v_gene: TRBV18; CDR3nt: TGTGCCAGCTCACCACCGGGCGGGAGCTCTGGAAACACCATATATTTT; CDR3aa: CASSPPGGSSGNTIYF
d_gene: TRBD2; abundance: .; j_gene: TRBJ2-2; v_gene: TRBV24-1; CDR3nt: TGTGCCACCAGTGATCGGTCTAGCGGGAGGGCAAGCTTTAACACCGGGGAGCTGTTTTTT; CDR3aa: CATSDRSSGRASFNTGELFF
d_gene: TRBD1; abundance: .; j_gene: TRBJ1-2; v_gene: TRBV5-1; CDR3nt: TGCGCCAGCAGCCCTACGGCCGGGACAGGCTATGGCTACACCTTC; CDR3aa: CASSPTAGTGYGYTF
d_gene: TRBD2; abundance: .; j_gene: TRBJ2-3; v_gene: TRBV5-1; CDR3nt: TGCGCCAGCAGCCACGGACTTAGCGGGACAGATACGCAGTATTTT; CDR3aa: CASSHGLSGTDTQYF
d_gene: TRBD1; abundance: once; j_gene: TRBJ1-2; v_gene: TRBV5-1; CDR3nt: TGCGCCAGCAGCTTCCAGGGGGCAGGCTATGGCTACACCTTC; CDR3aa: CASSFQGAGYGYTF
d_gene: .; abundance: .; j_gene: TRBJ2-5; v_gene: TRBV30; CDR3nt: TGTGCCTGGAGTGTCTATATCTTCTCAGAGACCCAGTACTTC; CDR3aa: CAWSVYIFSETQYF
d_gene: .; abundance: .; j_gene: TRBJ1-5; v_gene: TRBV16; CDR3nt: TGTGCCAGCAGCCATGGTCAGGGGAATCCCCAGCATTTT; CDR3aa: CASSHGQGNPQHF
d_gene: TRBD1; abundance: .; j_gene: TRBJ1-6; v_gene: TRBV27; CDR3nt: TGTGCCAGCAGTACAACCGGGACAGTTAATTCACCCCTCCACTTT; CDR3aa: CASSTTGTVNSPLHF
d_gene: .; abundance: .; j_gene: TRBJ2-5; v_gene: TRBV5-5; CDR3nt: TGTGCCAGCAGCCTGGGGACGGCAGGGGAGACCCAGTACTTC; CDR3aa: CASSLGTAGETQYF
d_gene: .; abundance: .; j_gene: TRBJ1-1; v_gene: TRBV2; CDR3nt: TGTGCCAGCAGTGGGGGCCAGGGGCACACTGAAGCTTTCTTT; CDR3aa: CASSGGQGHTEAFF
d_gene: TRBD2; abundance: .; j_gene: TRBJ2-7; v_gene: TRBV5-1; CDR3nt: TGCGCCAGCAGCTTGGAAGCTAGCGGAACCTACGAGCAGTACTTC; CDR3aa: CASSLEASGTYEQYF
d_gene: TRBD1; abundance: .; j_gene: TRBJ1-1; v_gene: TRBV7-9; CDR3nt: TGTGCCAGCAGCTTAGGACAGGGCACTGAAGCTTTCTTT; CDR3aa: CASSLGQGTEAFF
d_gene: TRBD2; abundance: .; j_gene: TRBJ2-1; v_gene: TRBV7-9; CDR3nt: TGTGCCAGCAGCGCGGCCCTACTCGGGACTAGCAATGAGCAGTTCTTC; CDR3aa: CASSAALLGTSNEQFF
d_gene: TRBD1; abundance: .; j_gene: TRBJ2-3; v_gene: TRBV29-1; CDR3nt: TGCAGCGTTGAACCGACAGGGAGCACAGATACGCAGTATTTT; CDR3aa: CSVEPTGSTDTQYF
d_gene: TRBD1; abundance: .; j_gene: TRBJ1-1; v_gene: TRBV3-1/TRBV3-2; CDR3nt: TGTGCCAGCACCCTGACAGGGACCCAAGAAGCTTTCTTT; CDR3aa: CASTLTGTQEAFF
d_gene: TRBD1; abundance: .; j_gene: TRBJ2-7; v_gene: TRBV6-5; CDR3nt: TGTGCCAGCAGAAGACAGGGGCCCCCGGACGAGCAGTACTTC; CDR3aa: CASRRQGPPDEQYF
d_gene: TRBD1; abundance: .; j_gene: TRBJ2-2; v_gene: TRBV28; CDR3nt: TGTGCCAGCAGGCTGATCGGGACAGGGAGATTCGGCCGGGAGCTGTTTTTT; CDR3aa: CASRLIGTGRFGRELFF
d_gene: TRBD2; abundance: .; j_gene: TRBJ2-1; v_gene: TRBV30; CDR3nt: TGTGCCTGGAGAGCGGCTAGCGGGAGTGAGGAGCAGTTCTTC; CDR3aa: CAWRAASGSEEQFF
d_gene: .; abundance: .; j_gene: TRBJ2-5; v_gene: TRBV28; CDR3nt: TGTGCCAGCAGTCCCCCGAGGGCATCTGTGGAGACCCAGTACTTC; CDR3aa: CASSPPRASVETQYF
d_gene: .; abundance: once; j_gene: TRBJ2-4; v_gene: TRBV10-1; CDR3nt: TGCGCCAGCAGTGAACAGGGTACCAAAAACATTCAGTACTTC; CDR3aa: CASSEQGTKNIQYF
d_gene: .; abundance: .; j_gene: TRBJ2-7; v_gene: TRBV7-6; CDR3nt: TGTGCCAGCAGCTTAGGAGGGGGTAGCGACTACGAGCAGTACTTC; CDR3aa: CASSLGGGSDYEQYF
d_gene: .; abundance: .; j_gene: TRBJ1-1; v_gene: TRBV9; CDR3nt: TGTGCCAGCAGCGTAGGGGGTGAGGGCACTGAAGCTTTCTTT; CDR3aa: CASSVGGEGTEAFF
d_gene: .; abundance: .; j_gene: TRBJ2-1; v_gene: TRBV7-9; CDR3nt: TGTGCCAGCAGCAAAACAGGGATCTCCTACAATGAGCAGTTCTTC; CDR3aa: CASSKTGISYNEQFF
d_gene: TRBD1; abundance: .; j_gene: TRBJ2-1; v_gene: TRBV5-1; CDR3nt: TGCGCCAGCAGCTTGGACAGGGGCTACAATGAGCAGTTCTTC; CDR3aa: CASSLDRGYNEQFF
d_gene: TRBD1; abundance: few; j_gene: TRBJ2-3; v_gene: TRBV9; CDR3nt: TGTGCCAGCAGCGTTGGACAGGGGGCGCACAATACGCAGTATTTT; CDR3aa: CASSVGQGAHNTQYF
d_gene: .; abundance: once; j_gene: TRBJ1-1; v_gene: TRBV10-3; CDR3nt: TGTGCCATCAGTGGGTCGGGGAGCTACACTGAAGCTTTCTTT; CDR3aa: CAISGSGSYTEAFF
d_gene: TRBD1; abundance: once; j_gene: TRBJ2-5; v_gene: TRBV6-1; CDR3nt: TGTGCCAGCAGTGAAGTTTGGACAGGAGAGACCCAGTACTTC; CDR3aa: CASSEVWTGETQYF
d_gene: .; abundance: .; j_gene: TRBJ1-1; v_gene: TRBV7-3; CDR3nt: TGTGCCAGCAGCCTCGCGGGAGCCACTGAAGCTTTCTTT; CDR3aa: CASSLAGATEAFF
d_gene: TRBD2; abundance: .; j_gene: TRBJ2-1; v_gene: TRBV20-1; CDR3nt: TGCAGTGCTAGTGGAGCGGGGGGCTCCTACAATGAGCAGTTCTTC; CDR3aa: CSASGAGGSYNEQFF
d_gene: .; abundance: .; j_gene: TRBJ1-4; v_gene: TRBV12-5; CDR3nt: TGTGCTAGTGGTTTGAGTTTGGGGCCAACTAATGAAAAACTGTTTTTT; CDR3aa: CASGLSLGPTNEKLFF
d_gene: .; abundance: .; j_gene: TRBJ2-5; v_gene: TRBV7-3; CDR3nt: TGTGCCAGCAGCAGAGGGCCAAACCAAGAGACCCAGTACTTC; CDR3aa: CASSRGPNQETQYF
d_gene: TRBD1; abundance: .; j_gene: TRBJ1-2; v_gene: TRBV14; CDR3nt: TGTGCCAGCAGCCTGTGGGGACAGGGGAACTATGGCTACACCTTC; CDR3aa: CASSLWGQGNYGYTF
d_gene: .; abundance: few; j_gene: TRBJ1-2; v_gene: TRBV11-2; CDR3nt: TGTGCCAGCAGCTCTGAGGGAACGGTCTATGGCTACACCTTC; CDR3aa: CASSSEGTVYGYTF
d_gene: .; abundance: .; j_gene: TRBJ1-5; v_gene: TRBV28; CDR3nt: TGTGCCAGCAGCCCCGCCTGGCAGGGCCGCAATCAGCCCCAGCATTTT; CDR3aa: CASSPAWQGRNQPQHF
d_gene: TRBD2; abundance: .; j_gene: TRBJ2-3; v_gene: TRBV5-6; CDR3nt: TGTGCCAGCAGCTTGAATTCGGGACTAGCGGGCACAGATACGCAGTATTTT; CDR3aa: CASSLNSGLAGTDTQYF
d_gene: TRBD2; abundance: .; j_gene: TRBJ2-3; v_gene: TRBV7-2; CDR3nt: TGTGCCAGCAGCCAGCTGTTAGCTAGCGGGAGCTTGGGAACAGATACGCAGTATTTT; CDR3aa: CASSQLLASGSLGTDTQYF
d_gene: .; abundance: .; j_gene: TRBJ1-5; v_gene: TRBV19; CDR3nt: TGTGCCAGTAGCGGAGGACAGTGGGGTAATCAGCCCCAGCATTTT; CDR3aa: CASSGGQWGNQPQHF
d_gene: .; abundance: .; j_gene: TRBJ2-1; v_gene: TRBV2; CDR3nt: TGTGCCAGCAGTGAGAGATCCTACAATGAGCAGTTCTTC; CDR3aa: CASSERSYNEQFF
d_gene: .; abundance: .; j_gene: TRBJ1-6; v_gene: TRBV23-1; CDR3nt: TGCGCCAGCAGTCAACCTGGACAGCCGGGGAGCCCCCTCCACTTT; CDR3aa: CASSQPGQPGSPLHF
d_gene: .; abundance: .; j_gene: TRBJ2-1; v_gene: TRBV5-1; CDR3nt: TGCGCCAGCAGCTCCGGGACAAGCTACAATGAGCAGTTCTTC; CDR3aa: CASSSGTSYNEQFF
d_gene: .; abundance: .; j_gene: TRBJ2-3; v_gene: TRBV18; CDR3nt: TGTGCCAGCTCACCAAACTCTTACACAGATACGCAGTATTTT; CDR3aa: CASSPNSYTDTQYF
d_gene: TRBD1; abundance: once; j_gene: TRBJ1-3; v_gene: TRBV18; CDR3nt: TGTGCCAGCTCACTCCAGGGGGGAGGCCCTGGAAACACCATATATTTT; CDR3aa: CASSLQGGGPGNTIYF
d_gene: .; abundance: .; j_gene: TRBJ2-7; v_gene: TRBV4-2; CDR3nt: TGTGCCAGCAGCCCCCCGGGACTGTCCTCCTACGAGCAGTACTTC; CDR3aa: CASSPPGLSSYEQYF
d_gene: .; abundance: once; j_gene: TRBJ1-1; v_gene: TRBV19; CDR3nt: TGTGCCAGTAGTACATACAGGCGGACTGAAGCTTTCTTT; CDR3aa: CASSTYRRTEAFF
d_gene: .; abundance: .; j_gene: TRBJ1-5; v_gene: TRBV19; CDR3nt: TGTGCCAGTACTCTAGGGGCCTTCCAGGACCAGCATTTT; CDR3aa: CASTLGAFQDQHF
d_gene: TRBD2; abundance: .; j_gene: TRBJ2-5; v_gene: TRBV19; CDR3nt: TGTGCCAGTAGTATAGGGACAGGGGCCCGGACTAGCGGGGGCTTTAGGGAGACCCAGTACTTC; CDR3aa: CASSIGTGARTSGGFRETQYF
d_gene: .; abundance: .; j_gene: TRBJ2-6; v_gene: TRBV27; CDR3nt: TGTGCCAGCAGTCCCCTCGCCCGAGGGGGCTCTGGGGCCAACGTCCTGACTTTC; CDR3aa: CASSPLARGGSGANVLTF
d_gene: TRBD2; abundance: .; j_gene: TRBJ2-1; v_gene: TRBV11-3; CDR3nt: TGTGCCAGCAGCGCAGTGGGACGGGAGGGCCTCTATGAGCAGTTCTTC; CDR3aa: CASSAVGREGLYEQFF
d_gene: .; abundance: .; j_gene: TRBJ1-2; v_gene: TRBV7-2; CDR3nt: TGTGCCAGCAGCTTAACAAAGAACTATGGCTACACCTTC; CDR3aa: CASSLTKNYGYTF
d_gene: TRBD2; abundance: .; j_gene: TRBJ2-1; v_gene: TRBV6-1; CDR3nt: TGTGCCAGCACTGAACCGGGACTAGCGGGAGGGAACAATGAGCAGTTCTTC; CDR3aa: CASTEPGLAGGNNEQFF